This T cell receptor (beta chain) was captured in a study of cytomegalovirus exposure and HLA in healthy donors. The PCR made use of 60 Vbeta and 13 Jbeta primers. As processed by the authors: Approximately 72 million unique TCR beta chains, about 11 million of them shared, were counted by a later analysis. Measured with immunoSEQ multiplex PCR; TCRdb has only the in-frame clones, and not every one. That table furnishes V, J and clone size, whereas the DNA furnished D and trimming. The table has 200,000 to 300,000 clones, 80% to 85% seen once. The CDR3 runs 15 residues. The V gene end was trimmed by 0 bases and the J gene end by 8 bases; junction bases not matched to a gene: 5. CDR1 is LNHDA and CDR2 is SQIVND in the germline V gene (reference sequence).

The rearrangement joins TRBV19 to TRBJ2-1; 9 bases fit TRBD2. The material sequenced was PBMCs. The clonotype was recovered from a woman aged 60-75 years in good health and CMV-seropositive. CDR3 amino acids: CASSIEAGGRYEQFF. Here the CDR3 DNA reads TGTGCCAGTAGTATAGAAGCGGGAGGTCGGTATGAGCAGTTCTTC.